The 12 T cell receptor beta chains below all came from one sample that was sequenced in a study of blood T cell repertoires in COVID-19. The assay was immunoSEQ multiplex PCR, and TCRdb's table has in-frame clones only and misses some. The data show a few hundred thousand clones, roughly 83% seen once. Sequencing was carried out using peripheral blood. These receptors all stem from an older man with acute or convalescent COVID-19.

This chain connects TRBV5-1 to TRBJ2-1; D may be TRBD1 (6 bases). Trimming pared 0 bases from V and 8 bases from J, leaving 15 bases between. The germline V gene has CDR1 SGHRS and CDR2 YFSETQ. This CDR3 spans 15 amino acids. CDR3 protein: CASSLAQGIRDEQFF. The CDR3 nucleotides are TGCGCCAGCAGCTTGGCTCAGGGGATAAGGGATGAGCAGTTCTTC.

The chain employs TRBV5-1 and TRBJ2-2, with D possibly TRBD1 on 5 matching bases. The CDR3 covers 15 residues. Germline assignment: CDR1 SGHRS and CDR2 YFSETQ. Trimming removed 7 bases from V and 0 bases from J, with 13 bases in between. The CDR3 coding sequence is TGCGCCAGCTGGAGACAGCCATCGAACACCGGGGAGCTGTTTTTT. It specifies CASWRQPSNTGELFF.

The chain is built from TRBV5-6 and TRBJ1-4; tentatively, D is TRBD1 (5 bases). This CDR3 has 15 residues. CDR1 SGHDT and CDR2 YYEEEE come from the germline V gene. Trimming took off 0 bases at V and 2 bases at J, with 8 bases between the two ends. Written as DNA, the CDR3 is TGTGCCAGCAGCTTGGAGGGGTTGACTAATGAAAAACTGTTTTTT. It encodes CASSLEGLTNEKLFF.

The table lists this clone with a count of one. CDR3 loop: CASSHRQESSYNEQFF. CDR3 nucleotide sequence: TGTGCCAGCAGTCATAGACAGGAGAGCTCCTACAATGAGCAGTTCTTC. The J gene is TRBJ2-1, the V gene TRBV7-9; tentatively, D is TRBD1 (6 bases). The V and J ends lost 6 bases and 0 bases respectively, with 15 bases between them. This CDR3 spans 16 amino acids. Looked up from germline, CDR1 is SEHNR and CDR2 is FQNEAQ (reference sequence). Drawing the rest from reference TRBV7-9 and TRBJ2-1, the complete variable domain is DTGVSQNPRHKITKRGQNVTFRCDPISEHNRLYWYRQTLGQGPEFLTYFQNEAQLEKSRLLSDRFSAERPKGSFSTLEIQRTEQGDSAMYLCASSHRQESSYNEQFFGPGTRLTVL.

This sequence joins TRBV5-1 and TRBJ1-1; 9 bases are a match to TRBD1. The CDR3 is 17 residues long. Germline trimming cut 4 bases from V and 6 bases from J; bases unmatched to any gene: 16. The germline V gene encodes CDR1 SGHRS and CDR2 YFSETQ. The CDR3: CASSIGQGLTSGAEAFF. CDR3 DNA sequence: TGCGCCAGCAGCATCGGACAGGGGCTTACTTCCGGGGCTGAAGCTTTCTTT. Looking up the rest from reference TRBV5-1 and TRBJ1-1 gives the full variable domain: KAGVTQTPRYLIKTRGQQVTLSCSPISGHRSVSWYQQTPGQGLQFLFEYFSETQRNKGNFPGRFSGRQFSNSRSEMNVSTLELGDSALYLCASSIGQGLTSGAEAFFGQGTRLTVV.

The genes are TRBV6-4 and TRBJ1-2; D possibly corresponds to TRBD1 (5 bases). The CDR3 sequence is 13 residues long. Germline CDR1 reads MRHNA; CDR2 reads SNTAGT. V shed 4 bases and J shed 5 bases, with 11 bases lying between them. This chain's CDR3 is CASSVGTGYGYTF. The CDR3 DNA reads as TGTGCCAGCAGTGTAGGGACTGGGTATGGCTACACCTTC.

J is TRBJ1-6 and V is TRBV12-2; the D call of TRBD1 is as the table states it, not checked on the DNA. TRBV12-2 is termed a pseudogene. The CDR3 extends over 17 amino acids. The CDR3 DNA is TGTGCAAGTCGCCCAAGCCTCGGACAAAACCCCAATTCACCCCTCCACTTT. Amino acids: CASRPSLGQNPNSPLHF.

The chain has TRBV9 and TRBJ2-2; 12 nucleotides line up with TRBD2. CDR1 is SGDLS, CDR2 YYNGEE, per germline. CDR3 length equals 18 residues. V shed 1 base and J 5 bases; nucleotides not matched to a gene: 9. CDR3 residues: CASSVSWGGLAGTGELFF. For the CDR3, the DNA is TGTGCCAGCAGCGTATCCTGGGGAGGACTAGCGGGGACCGGGGAGCTGTTTTTT.

J is TRBJ2-3 and V is TRBV19; no clear D. This CDR3 spans 16 amino acids. The V gene lost 4 bases and the J gene lost 1 base, with 15 bases spanning the gap. The germline CDR1 and CDR2 sequences are LNHDA and SQIVND (reference sequence). Here the CDR3 DNA reads TGTGCCAGTAGTACTCCCGAGACAACGGGCACAGATACGCAGTATTTT. Encoded protein: CASSTPETTGTDTQYF.

The rearrangement joins TRBV5-4 to TRBJ2-5, with TRBD1 identical over 9 bases. The junction had 2 bases not matched to a gene; V was cut back by 1 base and J by 1 base. Germline lookup yields CDR1 SGHNT and CDR2 YYREEE (reference sequence). The CDR3 is 15 residues long. CDR3 in amino acids: CASSLWDRAQETQYF. The CDR3 DNA follows: TGTGCCAGCAGCTTGTGGGACAGGGCCCAAGAGACCCAGTACTTC.

This clone was recorded once. The V call is TRBV5-1, the J call TRBJ1-2; D not resolved. This CDR3 comprises 17 residues. Trimming removed 0 bases at V and 7 bases at J, with 22 bases between. Germline CDR1 reads SGHRS; CDR2 reads YFSETQ. The CDR3 coding sequence is TGCGCCAGCAGCTTGGCCGGGAGCGCTTGGAACCAAGGTGGCTACACCTTC. Protein product: CASSLAGSAWNQGGYTF.

V usage is TRBV19 and J usage is TRBJ2-2; maybe TRBD2 (5 bases). The CDR3 contains 10 residues. The germline V gene encodes CDR1 LNHDA and CDR2 SQIVND (reference sequence). The CDR3 sequence: CATRDGELFF. CDR3 sequence (DNA): TGTGCTACCCGGGACGGGGAGCTGTTTTTT.